A selection of T cell receptor beta chains follows, all from one sample in a study of blood T cell repertoires in COVID-19. Profiling relied on immunoSEQ multiplex PCR, and the TCRdb table lists in-frame clones only, not all of them. Here the sample spans tens of thousands of clones, just over 85% being singletons. The sequenced material came from peripheral blood. Source of these receptors: an older man with acute or convalescent COVID-19. The CDR3 runs from the conserved cysteine through the conserved F or W. Each record gives: J gene, clone size, D gene, V gene, CDR3 protein, CDR3 DNA. The D gene is left open where the match is weak. Clone size appears in some rows only: once, few, many, or a class for an expanded clone.

>TRBJ2-1|NA|TRBD2|TRBV24-1
CATSDRLAGDEQFF
TGTGCCACCAGTGATAGGCTAGCGGGAGACGAGCAGTTCTTC
>TRBJ2-5|NA|NA|TRBV2
CASSDAAGRETQYF
TGTGCCAGCAGTGACGCGGCAGGGAGGGAGACCCAGTACTTC
>TRBJ2-2|NA|TRBD2|TRBV27
CASSSNSGRGTGELFF
TGTGCCAGCAGTTCAAATAGCGGGAGAGGGACCGGGGAGCTGTTTTTT
>TRBJ1-4|NA|NA|TRBV5-1
CASSLEAGTKKLFF
TGCGCCAGCAGCTTGGAGGCAGGGACAAAAAAACTGTTTTTT
>TRBJ1-6|NA|NA|TRBV28
CASTTVYNSPLHF
TGTGCCAGCACGACAGTTTATAATTCACCCCTCCACTTT
>TRBJ2-2|once|NA|TRBV2
CASSEGQGELFF
TGTGCCAGCAGTGAAGGGCAGGGGGAGCTGTTTTTT
>TRBJ1-1|NA|TRBD1|TRBV19
CASSIRGDRDTEAFF
TGTGCCAGTAGTATACGAGGGGACAGGGACACTGAAGCTTTCTTT
>TRBJ2-3|NA|NA|TRBV4-2
CASSQDLRYWSTDTQYF
TGTGCCAGCAGCCAAGATCTGAGGTATTGGAGCACAGATACGCAGTATTTT
>TRBJ2-3|NA|NA|TRBV6-2/TRBV6-3
CASSYGPQVDTQYF
TGTGCCAGCAGTTACGGCCCCCAGGTGGATACGCAGTATTTT
>TRBJ2-5|NA|TRBD1|TRBV9
CASSPVAGGVQETQYF
TGTGCCAGCAGCCCCGTCGCAGGGGGTGTTCAAGAGACCCAGTACTTC